What follows are 17 T cell receptor beta chains derived from one specimen sequenced in a study of shared clonotypes between healthy human individuals. The table came from immunoSEQ multiplex PCR; TCRdb's copy has only in-frame clones and leaves some out. The table shows 300,000 to 400,000 clones, with around 72% occurring only once. Sequenced input: memory CD4+ T cells sorted from blood. Subset here: CD45RA-negative fraction. These receptors were collected from a man aged 30-40 years in good health.

The chain couples TRBV28 to TRBJ2-7; 7 bases line up with TRBD1. This CDR3 contains 14 residues. Germline V CDR1 and CDR2: MDHEN, SYDVKM. The trim removed 8 bases at V and 0 bases at J, leaving 7 bases unmatched. CDR3 coding DNA: TGTGCCAGCGGAATCGGACAGGTCTCCTACGAGCAGTACTTC. Its protein product is CASGIGQVSYEQYF.

This chain links TRBV15 with TRBJ1-4; 12 bases fit TRBD1. V trimming: 2 bases; J trimming: 3 bases; junction bases outside the gene matches: 16. CDR3 length: 21 amino acids. Germline-derived CDR1 and CDR2 are LNHNV and YYDKDF (reference sequence). The CDR3 nucleotides read TGTGCCACCAGCAGAAGAATTCGGGACAGGGGGCTTTCAGACGCTAATGAAAAACTGTTTTTT. Translation gives CATSRRIRDRGLSDANEKLFF.

The rearrangement uses TRBV11-2 and TRBJ2-7; 8 positions agree with TRBD1. This CDR3 spans 14 amino acids. Germline CDR1 reads SGHAT; CDR2 reads FQNNGV. Unmatched junction bases numbered 1, after V lost 1 base and J lost 2 bases. CDR3 sequence (DNA): TGTGCCAGCAGCTTAGGACAGGGGCCCTACGAGCAGTACTTC. Its translation is CASSLGQGPYEQYF.

The rearrangement joins TRBV11-2 to TRBJ2-1, with D possibly being TRBD1 (6 bases). Germline CDR1 SGHAT, CDR2 FQNNGV. This CDR3 is 16 amino acids long. The germline V and J ends were trimmed by 3 bases and 2 bases, with 14 bases remaining between them. Written as DNA, the CDR3 is TGTGCCAGCAGCTTTGCTCAGGGGTCTACCTACAATGAGCAGTTCTTC. Its protein product is CASSFAQGSTYNEQFF.

J is TRBJ2-3 and V is TRBV9, with D hard to call. Per germline, CDR1 SGDLS and CDR2 YYNGEE. The ends were cut back, 2 bases at V and 4 bases at J, with 11 bases in the middle. There are 14 residues in the CDR3. CDR3 sequence: CASSVRGSPDTQYF. As DNA, the CDR3 is TGTGCCAGCAGCGTTCGTGGCAGCCCAGATACGCAGTATTTT.

The chain couples TRBV6-5 to TRBJ1-4; 9 bases match TRBD1. CDR3 length equals 14 residues. The germline gives CDR1 MNHEY, CDR2 SVGAGI. The V gene end was trimmed by 5 bases and the J gene end by 8 bases; junction bases not matched to a gene: 6. CDR3 region: CASSGGQGGEKLFF. The CDR3 nucleotides are TGTGCCAGCAGTGGGGGACAGGGAGGCGAAAAACTGTTTTTT.

The chain employs TRBV5-1 and TRBJ2-1; 7 bases match TRBD1. CDR1 is SGHRS and CDR2 is YFSETQ in the germline V gene. This CDR3 comprises 15 residues. V lost 5 bases and J lost 3; bases outside the gene matches: 8. CDR3 region: CASRRATGYYNEQFF. CDR3 in DNA: TGCGCCAGCAGGAGGGCGACAGGGTACTACAATGAGCAGTTCTTC.

V and J are TRBV25-1 and TRBJ2-5; 9 bases line up with TRBD1. The length of the CDR3 is 18 residues. V lost 2 bases to trimming and J lost 7 bases; unmatched junction nucleotides: 17. CDR1 and CDR2 from the germline V gene are MGHDK and SYGVNS. The CDR3 DNA reads TGTGCCAGCAGTGAAGCCCTCCCGGGACAGGGTGGGAAGGTGACCCAGTACTTC. It codes for CASSEALPGQGGKVTQYF.

The V gene is TRBV27, the J gene TRBJ2-7; 11 bases line up with TRBD1. J was trimmed by 7 bases and V by 7 bases; bases with no gene match: 12. CDR3 length equals 15 residues. Germline CDR1 is MNHEY and CDR2 is SMNVEV (reference sequence). In nucleotides, the CDR3 is TGTGCCAGCACCGGGCTTGGACAGGGGGCGCGGGAGCAGTACTTC. It codes for CASTGLGQGAREQYF.

The chain has TRBV2 and TRBJ1-1; 7 bases match TRBD1. The CDR3 consists of 13 residues. Germline V gives CDR1 SNHLY, CDR2 FYNNEI. With 7 bases clipped from V and 1 base from J, the junction kept 3 bases outside the gene matches. CDR3 sequence: CASIRDRNTEAFF. The CDR3 bases are TGTGCCAGCATTCGGGACAGGAACACTGAAGCTTTCTTT.

A word on this clone: This clone may be a read error of a much larger clone one base away. Additional DNA sequences in this sample encode the identical CDR3. The rearrangement uses TRBV5-1 and TRBJ2-7; D is uncertain. The CDR3 totals 13 residues. Germline CDR1 SGHRS, CDR2 YFSETQ. DNA for the CDR3: TGCGCCAGCAGCTTGGGCGCCTCCTACGAGCAGTACTTT. This gives the protein CASSLGASYEQYF.

This chain joins TRBV7-9 and TRBJ1-1, with D tentatively TRBD1 (6 bases). Germline assignment: CDR1 SEHNR and CDR2 FQNEAQ (reference sequence). The V end lost 6 bases, the J end lost 0 bases, and 14 bases lay between the germline ends. The CDR3 has 15 amino acids. The CDR3: CASRFQTGLNTEAFF. Here the CDR3 DNA reads TGTGCCAGCAGGTTCCAAACAGGGCTGAACACTGAAGCTTTCTTT.

J is TRBJ2-3 and V is TRBV5-1, with 12 positions matching TRBD2. CDR1 and CDR2 from the germline V gene are SGHRS and YFSETQ. The CDR3 is 15 residues long. With V trimmed by 2 bases and J by 4 bases, 2 bases remained unmatched. The CDR3 here is CASSFGLAGSDTQYF. CDR3 nucleotide sequence: TGCGCCAGCAGCTTCGGACTAGCGGGATCAGATACGCAGTATTTT.

This chain joins TRBV11-2 and TRBJ1-5; 7 bases map to TRBD1. CDR1 is SGHAT and CDR2 is FQNNGV in the germline V gene. The CDR3 has 16 residues. V was clipped by 5 bases and J by 4 bases; unmatched bases: 11. DNA of the CDR3: TGTGCCAGCAGCGCTTCACAGGGGTTGCTAAATCAGCCCCAGCATTTT. Translating gives CASSASQGLLNQPQHF. The full variable domain, with the rest looked up from reference TRBV11-2 and TRBJ1-5, is EAGVAQSPRYKIIEKRQSVAFWCNPISGHATLYWYQQILGQGPKLLIQFQNNGVVDDSQLPKDRFSAERLKGVDSTLKIQPAKLEDSAVYLCASSASQGLLNQPQHFGDGTRLSIL.

V and J are TRBV4-2 and TRBJ2-3; TRBD2 aligns across 13 bases. Germline V gene sequence: CDR1 LGHNA, CDR2 YNFKEQ. The CDR3 runs 17 residues. Unmatched junction bases numbered 7, after V lost 1 base and J lost 6 bases. CDR3 bases: TGTGCCAGCAGCCAAGTCGGGACTAGCGGGGCCGGGGATACGCAGTATTTT. Translating gives CASSQVGTSGAGDTQYF.

V usage is TRBV5-4 and J usage is TRBJ2-7; 10 nucleotides align to TRBD1. The CDR3 has 17 amino acids. Germline CDR1 is SGHNT and CDR2 is YYREEE (reference sequence). The junction had 12 bases not matched to a gene; V was cut back by 4 bases and J by 2 bases. CDR3 region: CASSHRLRDRGAYEQYF. For the CDR3, the DNA is TGTGCCAGCAGCCATCGCCTCCGGGACAGGGGCGCCTACGAGCAGTACTTC.

The genes are TRBV28 and TRBJ1-5; 7 bases line up with TRBD1. The CDR3 covers 14 residues. Per the germline V gene, CDR1 is MDHEN and CDR2 is SYDVKM. Trimming at V came to 6 bases and at J to 4 bases, leaving 6 bases not matched to a gene. CDR3 sequence reads: CASSPRQGNQPQHF. CDR3 sequence (DNA): TGTGCCAGCAGCCCACGACAGGGTAATCAGCCCCAGCATTTT.